This paragraph reports one TCR beta chain. Its antigen specificity is not known. Per-base qualities were not stored, and no clone one base away is much larger. CDR1 MDHEN and CDR2 SYDVKM were looked up in the germline V gene. The CDR3 goes from the cysteine to the phenylalanine over 15 residues. The only DNA kept is the CDR3, 45 bases in frame from the first base. Ends trimmed: V by 5 bases, J by 3 bases; bases unmatched to a gene: 6. Receptor libraries were prepared by the immunoSEQ multiplex PCR assay. The multiplex PCR relied on a mix of 60 forward primers for TCR Vbeta segments and 13 reverse primers for TCR Jbeta segments. Amplification of the CDR3 region of rearranged TCR beta genes was performed with a multiplex PCR assay on genomic DNA. On the Illumina HiSeq System, the amplified TCR beta libraries were sequenced as 87-base-pair reads. Per the source publication's procedure: A later analysis counted approximately 74 million unique TCR beta chains across the 550 to 750 repertoires, and roughly 10 million of these chains were shared by at least two donors. To remove PCR and sequencing errors, raw reads were error-corrected and collapsed into unique sequences using a nearest-neighbor algorithm that merged closely related sequences. Alignment of CDR3 sequences to IMGT reference sequences was used to assign V, D and J gene segments. For a sequence to be retained, a match of at least six nucleotides was required to both a V gene segment and a J gene segment. A rearrangement was called productive if the CDR3 had no stop codons and remained in frame with V and J, and every other rearrangement was called non-productive. Following IMGT convention, CDR3 was defined as the stretch from the second conserved V-encoded cysteine up to the conserved J-encoded phenylalanine. Sequences without an unambiguous match to a single V gene segment were excluded from the earlier analysis of 587 of the donors. In an earlier analysis of 587 of the donors, V segments were called functional above 56.7% productive rearrangements and were called segregating when the between-donor standard deviation exceeded 5%. To diagnose cytomegalovirus status from the catalog of TCR beta chain sequences, a statistical classification framework was built. V and J gene assignment, in a later analysis, came from comparing TCR nucleotide sequences with IMGT/GENE-DB human TR gene sequences. A later analysis assigned CDR3 sequences and most-parsimonious VDJ recombination scenarios with the TCRdist pipeline. In a later analysis, every TCR beta chain was defined by the combination of its CDR3 amino acid sequence and its V-gene family, and reads without a unique V-gene family were dropped. A later analysis removed 592 highly shared, low-generation-probability nucleotide sequences to deal with suspected cross-contamination and a sequencing artifact. A later analysis calculated a clonal expansion index for each public chain from normalized within-repertoire ranks of inferred template counts. A later analysis computed generation probabilities with a VDJ recombination model fitted to out-of-frame rearrangements, and checked the results against IGoR. In a later analysis, hypergeometric tests were used to score TCR-TCR, TCR-HLA and TCR-CMV co-occurrence, with a repertoire-size bias correction applied to TCR pairs. A later analysis estimated false discovery rates by permuting HLA or CMV assignments 20 times. In a later analysis, co-occurring TCRs were grouped with DBSCAN, and TCRdist sequence similarity was added when clustering was performed within HLA-allele-positive subsets. Co-occurrence clustering excluded repertoires with fewer than 30,000 or more than 120,000 public chains, plus five with anomalous nucleotide sharing. The source is immuneACCESS, and TCRdb retained only in-frame sequences with V and J called. Part of the clones is not carried over; for the studies checked, unresolved V genes explain less than half of this, and the remainder is unexplained. The DNA gave D and trimming, while V, J and clone size come from that table. Recorded for this sample are around 190,000 clones; 65% to 85% of them occurred a single time. Together, the top ten hold approximately 1.5% of the sample.

The sample belongs to a study of cytomegalovirus exposure and HLA in healthy donors (dated by TCRdb to between 2016 and 2019). Regarding the study in general: In an earlier analysis of 550 to 750 of the donors, 250 to 350 Gb of sequence data and roughly 100 million unique TCR beta sequences from about 180 million T cells were reported. The study combined high-throughput TCR immunosequencing, statistical association of individual TCRs with disease status, and machine learning to predict cytomegalovirus infection status. An early release that covered some 640 HLA-typed donors contained about 300 gigabases of sequencing data and around 80 million unique TCR sequences. An earlier analysis of about 620 of the donors applied high-throughput TCR beta sequencing to assess whether each TCR beta V gene segment acted as functional or pseudogenic. Class I and class II HLA loci were covered by the typing at four-digit resolution. The study profiled the T cell repertoires of 550 to 700 subjects by immunosequencing and related them to cytomegalovirus serostatus. A later genetic analysis took genome-wide SNP genotypes for about 65% of the 666 donors and used that subset as a discovery cohort. To study patterns of TCR occurrence, a later analysis re-analyzed previously published TCR beta repertoires from just over 650 donors and added high-resolution HLA genotyping. Alongside the repertoire data, information on donor age, sex, ethnicity and CMV serostatus was compiled. Every repertoire in the discovery cohort had been generated on one and the same sequencing platform. The later analysis used no new phenotypic data to find candidate immune exposures, relying instead on TCR beta sequences and their occurrence across donors. The aim of the study was to test whether cataloging public T cell receptors could identify signatures of past pathogen exposure. Of the 350 to 450 genotyped donors, roughly 85% fell in the genetic ancestry cluster associated with self-reported Caucasian donors. In addition to the first cohort of 666 subjects, a separate validation cohort of 130 or so different subjects was used. The number of donors typed differed by locus, with about 629-630 for A, B, C, DRB1 and DQB1, 522 for DQA1, 600 to 610 for DPA1, and 472 for DPB1. Four or five DR-DQ haplotypes were handled as single units for association and clustering because linkage in the cohort was strong. Among 300 to 500 genotyped donors of the cohort, an average of around 250,000 unique TCR beta nucleotide sequences was sequenced per donor, of which about 18% were non-productive.

Overall results and qualifications from the work: Immune exposure information for the cohort was limited to CMV serostatus. In the study, 150 to 200 TCR beta chains were listed as associated with cytomegalovirus. A cluster of highly shared sequence variants was judged likely to be a technical artifact of the sequencing pipeline. In this cohort, only TCR beta chains were sequenced, and detectable features were limited by the absence of alpha or paired-chain data. A later analysis reported that several top co-occurrence clusters appeared linked to parvovirus B19, influenza, CMV and Epstein-Barr virus. In vitro tests confirmed that a few of the cytomegalovirus-associated TCR beta chains recognize cytomegalovirus antigens. In a later analysis, most CMV-associated TCR beta chains were found to appear HLA-restricted, with HLA associations seemingly driven largely by CMV exposure. In an earlier analysis of some 500 of the donors, most TCR beta V segments appeared in productive rearrangements about 90% or about 30% of the time, broadly matching IMGT annotations. At a false discovery rate of 0.05, a later analysis linked around 15,000 TCR beta sequences to specific HLA alleles. Fewer than 20 rarely observed V segments, including chromosome 9 orphons, were excluded from the earlier analysis of about 500 of the donors because counts were too low. Correlated functional status among segregating V segments might reflect linkage disequilibrium, but an unknown experimental factor could not be ruled out. An association between a missense DCLRE1C variant and V-gene and J-gene trimming of TCR beta chains was found in a later genetic analysis and replicated in an independent cohort. A further reported finding was that TCR beta sequences accurately predicted the HLA-A and HLA-B alleles for most subjects in the first cohort. Compared with equally common non-associated chains, HLA-associated TCR beta chains in a later analysis were more clonally expanded and had lower generation probabilities. Cytomegalovirus status was reported to be diagnosed by the classifier with high specificity and sensitivity in both the original and validation cohorts. In a later analysis, TCR association rates were found to vary across HLA loci, with the most associated TCRs seen for DRB1 alleles and the fewest for HLA-C alleles. It was suggested by the authors that the approach could potentially be generalized to other disease states and immunological phenotypes. In a later genetic analysis, fewer N-insertions in productive TCRs were reported among donors in an Asian-associated ancestry cluster than the roughly 700-donor mean. Some IMGT-functional V segments, including TRBV6-2 and TRBV6-3, could not be told apart with the 87-base-pair reads, so those segments were excluded. Sequencing depth was assumed to be roughly uniform across donors in the presence/absence analyses, though that assumption may not hold. Assigning TCR associations to individual alleles was difficult when HLA alleles, especially DR and DQ, strongly co-occurred. Most TCR sequences were observed very rarely across donors, whereas some public TCRs were present in many individuals. Because HLA typing was unavailable for some donors at each locus, only the typed subset was used in association tests.

In total, about 650 healthy bone marrow donors made up the cohort. All cohort members were sampled while nominally healthy, although unrecorded immune exposures were likely present. The donor was CMV seronegative and was included in the group of about 400 seronegative cohort members. Every donor gave a peripheral blood sample, and the peripheral blood mononuclear cells from that sample were used for TCR beta sequencing. The Qiagen DNeasy Blood Extraction Kit was used to extract genomic DNA from the blood cell samples. This TCR was recovered from a woman aged 18-30 years in good health and CMV-seronegative. The rearranged chain carries TRBV28 and TRBJ2-3, with 9 middle bases fitting TRBD2. The material sequenced was PBMCs. The DNA sequence is TGTGCCAGCAGTAATGGAGCGGGGGGAACAGATACGCAGTATTTT. The encoded protein is CASSNGAGGTDTQYF.